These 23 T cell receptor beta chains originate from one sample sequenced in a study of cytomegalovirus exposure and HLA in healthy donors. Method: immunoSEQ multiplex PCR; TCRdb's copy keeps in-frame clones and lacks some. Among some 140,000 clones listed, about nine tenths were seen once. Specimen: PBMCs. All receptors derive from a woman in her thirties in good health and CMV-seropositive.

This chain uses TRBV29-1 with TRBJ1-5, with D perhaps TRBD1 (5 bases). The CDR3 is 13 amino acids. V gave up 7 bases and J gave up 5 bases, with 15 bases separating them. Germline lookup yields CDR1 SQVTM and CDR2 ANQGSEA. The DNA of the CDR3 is TGCAGCGGGAAGGTTCCGACAGATCAGCCCCAGCATTTT. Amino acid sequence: CSGKVPTDQPQHF.

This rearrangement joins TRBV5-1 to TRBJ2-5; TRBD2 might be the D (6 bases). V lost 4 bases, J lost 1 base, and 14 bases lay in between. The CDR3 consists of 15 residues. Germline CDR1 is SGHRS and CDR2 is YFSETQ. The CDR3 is CASSRVADGQETQYF. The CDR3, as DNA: TGCGCCAGCAGCCGTGTAGCGGACGGCCAAGAGACCCAGTACTTC.

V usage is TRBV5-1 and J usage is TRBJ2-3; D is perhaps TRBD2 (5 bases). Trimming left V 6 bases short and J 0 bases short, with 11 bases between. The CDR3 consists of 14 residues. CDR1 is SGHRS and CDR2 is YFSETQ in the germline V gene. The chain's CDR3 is CASTRGPSTDTQYF. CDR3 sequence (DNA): TGCGCCAGCACCCGCGGGCCTAGCACAGATACGCAGTATTTT.

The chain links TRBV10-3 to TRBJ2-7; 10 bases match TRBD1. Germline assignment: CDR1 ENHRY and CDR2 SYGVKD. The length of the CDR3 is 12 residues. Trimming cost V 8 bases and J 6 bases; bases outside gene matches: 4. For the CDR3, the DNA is TGTGCCATCGGGACAGGGGCGTCCGAGCAGTACTTC. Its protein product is CAIGTGASEQYF.

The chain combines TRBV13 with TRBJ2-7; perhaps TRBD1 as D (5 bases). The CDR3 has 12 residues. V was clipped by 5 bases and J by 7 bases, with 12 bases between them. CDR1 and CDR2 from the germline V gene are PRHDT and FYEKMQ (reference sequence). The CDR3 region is CASSQVKGEQYF. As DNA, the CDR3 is TGTGCCAGCAGCCAAGTAAAGGGGGAGCAGTACTTC.

CDR3 amino acids: CASSRDSPRQTDTQYF. CDR3 sequence (DNA): TGCGCCAGCAGCCGTGATAGCCCCCGACAGACAGATACGCAGTATTTT. The chain is built from TRBV5-1 and TRBJ2-3, with D perhaps matching TRBD1 (5 bases). V lost 4 bases, J lost 3 bases, and 18 bases lay in between. Looked up from germline, CDR1 is SGHRS and CDR2 is YFSETQ. The CDR3 has 16 amino acids.

CDR3 DNA: TGTGCCAGCAGCCAACTCCCACAGGGGGCAAGTGGAAACACCATATATTTT. Its protein product is CASSQLPQGASGNTIYF. The V gene is TRBV14, the J gene TRBJ1-3; 9 bases line up with TRBD1. Trimming took 2 bases from V and 3 from J; bases not matched to a gene: 8. CDR1 is SGHDN, CDR2 FVKESK, per germline. This CDR3 is 17 amino acids long. The full variable domain, rest sourced from reference TRBV14 and TRBJ1-3, is EAGVTQFPSHSVIEKGQTVTLRCDPISGHDNLYWYRRVMGKEIKFLLHFVKESKQDESGMPNNRFLAERTGGTYSTLKVQPAELEDSGVYFCASSQLPQGASGNTIYFGEGSWLTVV.

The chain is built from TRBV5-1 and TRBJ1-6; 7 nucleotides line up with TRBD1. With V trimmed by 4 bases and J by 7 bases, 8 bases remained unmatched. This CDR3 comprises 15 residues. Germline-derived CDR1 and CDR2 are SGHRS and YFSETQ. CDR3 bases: TGCGCCAGCAGCCCGATGGACAGGTTAAATTCACCCCTCCACTTT. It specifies CASSPMDRLNSPLHF.

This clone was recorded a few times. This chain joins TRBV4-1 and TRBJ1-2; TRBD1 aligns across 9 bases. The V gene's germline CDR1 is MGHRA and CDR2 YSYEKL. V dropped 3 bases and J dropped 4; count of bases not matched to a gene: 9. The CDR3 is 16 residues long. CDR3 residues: CASSHTTDRGGYGYTF. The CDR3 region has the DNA TGCGCCAGCAGCCACACTACGGACAGGGGAGGCTATGGCTACACCTTC.

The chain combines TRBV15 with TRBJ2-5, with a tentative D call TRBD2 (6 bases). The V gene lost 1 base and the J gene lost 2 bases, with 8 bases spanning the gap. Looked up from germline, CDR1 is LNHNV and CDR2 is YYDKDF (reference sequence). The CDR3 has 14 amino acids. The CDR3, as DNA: TGTGCCACCAGCAGAGGGGGGGTTCAAGAGACCCAGTACTTC. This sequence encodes CATSRGGVQETQYF.

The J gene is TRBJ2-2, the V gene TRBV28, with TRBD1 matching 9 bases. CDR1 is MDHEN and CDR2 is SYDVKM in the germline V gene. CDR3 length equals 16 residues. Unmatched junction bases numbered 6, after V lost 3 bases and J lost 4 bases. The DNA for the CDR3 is TGTGCCAGCAGTTTCTCCGGGACAGGGTTCACCGGGGAGCTGTTTTTT. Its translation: CASSFSGTGFTGELFF.

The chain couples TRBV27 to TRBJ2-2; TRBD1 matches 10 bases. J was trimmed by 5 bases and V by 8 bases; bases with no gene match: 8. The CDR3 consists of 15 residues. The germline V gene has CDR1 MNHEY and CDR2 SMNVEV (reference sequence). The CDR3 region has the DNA TGTGCCAGCGCCGTGGACAGGGGGTCGACCGGGGAGCTGTTTTTT. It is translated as CASAVDRGSTGELFF.

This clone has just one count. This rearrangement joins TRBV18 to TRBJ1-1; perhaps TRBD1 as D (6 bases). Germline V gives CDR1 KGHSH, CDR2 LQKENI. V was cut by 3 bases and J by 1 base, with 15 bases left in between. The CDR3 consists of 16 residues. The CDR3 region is CASSPLTGTTNTEAFF. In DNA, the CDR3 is TGTGCCAGCTCACCTCTGACAGGTACTACGAACACTGAAGCTTTCTTT.

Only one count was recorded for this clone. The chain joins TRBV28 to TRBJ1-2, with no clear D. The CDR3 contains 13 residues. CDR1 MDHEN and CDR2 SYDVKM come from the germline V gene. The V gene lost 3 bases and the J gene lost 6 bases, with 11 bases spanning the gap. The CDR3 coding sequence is TGTGCCAGCAGTTTGTTCCCGGTAAATGGCTACACCTTC. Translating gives CASSLFPVNGYTF.

The CDR3 reads CASSLMAGKTYEQYF. The CDR3 coding sequence is TGTGCCAGCAGCTTAATGGCAGGGAAAACCTACGAGCAGTACTTC. The chain employs TRBV5-5 and TRBJ2-7, with D perhaps matching TRBD1 (5 bases). The CDR3 has 15 residues. V lost 2 bases, J lost 2 bases, and 14 bases lay in between. Germline CDR1 and CDR2: SGHKS and YYEKEE (reference sequence).

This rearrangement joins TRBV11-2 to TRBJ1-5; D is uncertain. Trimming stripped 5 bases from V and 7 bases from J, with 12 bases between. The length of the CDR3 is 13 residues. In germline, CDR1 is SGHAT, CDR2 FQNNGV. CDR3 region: CASSPSLGQPQHF. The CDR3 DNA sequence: TGTGCCAGCAGCCCTAGCTTGGGGCAGCCCCAGCATTTT.

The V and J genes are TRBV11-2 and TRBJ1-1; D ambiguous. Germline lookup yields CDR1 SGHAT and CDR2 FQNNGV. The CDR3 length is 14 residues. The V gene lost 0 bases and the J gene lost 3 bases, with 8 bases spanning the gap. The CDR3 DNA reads TGTGCCAGCAGCTTAGAGTTTCGGGACACTGAAGCTTTCTTT. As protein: CASSLEFRDTEAFF.

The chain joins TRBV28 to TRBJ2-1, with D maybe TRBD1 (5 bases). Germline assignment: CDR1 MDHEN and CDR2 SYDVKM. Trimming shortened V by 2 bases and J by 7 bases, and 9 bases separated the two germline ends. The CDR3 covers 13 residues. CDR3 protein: CASSLRQLNEQFF. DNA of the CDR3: TGTGCCAGCAGTTTAAGACAGCTAAATGAGCAGTTCTTC.

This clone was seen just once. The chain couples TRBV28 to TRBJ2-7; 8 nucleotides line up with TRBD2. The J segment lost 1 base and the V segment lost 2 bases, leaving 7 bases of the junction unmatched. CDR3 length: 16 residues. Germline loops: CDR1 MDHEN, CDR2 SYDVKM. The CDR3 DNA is TGTGCCAGCAGTTTAGTGGATGCTAGCGGGTCCTACGAGCAGTACTTC. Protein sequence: CASSLVDASGSYEQYF.

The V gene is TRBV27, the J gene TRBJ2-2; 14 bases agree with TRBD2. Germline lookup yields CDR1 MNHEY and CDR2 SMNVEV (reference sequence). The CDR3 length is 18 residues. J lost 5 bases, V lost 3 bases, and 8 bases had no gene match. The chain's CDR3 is CASSFRTSGGPTTGELFF. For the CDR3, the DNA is TGTGCCAGCAGTTTCCGGACTAGCGGGGGGCCCACGACCGGGGAGCTGTTTTTT.

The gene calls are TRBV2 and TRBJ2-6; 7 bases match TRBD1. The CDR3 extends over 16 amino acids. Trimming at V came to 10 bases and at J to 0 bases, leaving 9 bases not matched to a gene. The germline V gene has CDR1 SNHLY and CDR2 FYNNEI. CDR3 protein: CATLARDSSGANVLTF. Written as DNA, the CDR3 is TGTGCCACCCTGGCCCGGGACAGCTCTGGGGCCAACGTCCTGACTTTC. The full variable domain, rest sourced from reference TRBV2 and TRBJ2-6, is EPEVTQTPSHQVTQMGQEVILRCVPISNHLYFYWYRQILGQKVEFLVSFYNNEISEKSEIFDDQFSVERPDGSNFTLKIRSTKLEDSAMYFCATLARDSSGANVLTFGAGSRLTVL.

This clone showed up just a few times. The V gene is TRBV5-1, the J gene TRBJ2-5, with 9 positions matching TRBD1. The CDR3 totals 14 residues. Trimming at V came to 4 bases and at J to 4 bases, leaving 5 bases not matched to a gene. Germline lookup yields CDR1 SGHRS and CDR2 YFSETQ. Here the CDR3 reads CASSVDRGLETQYF. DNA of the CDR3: TGCGCCAGCAGCGTGGACAGGGGACTAGAGACCCAGTACTTC.

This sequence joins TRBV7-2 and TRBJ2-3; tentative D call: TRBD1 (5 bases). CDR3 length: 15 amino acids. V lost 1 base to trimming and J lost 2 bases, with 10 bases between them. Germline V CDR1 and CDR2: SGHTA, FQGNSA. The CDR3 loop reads CASSLDWTPTDTQYF. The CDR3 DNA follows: TGTGCCAGCAGCTTAGACTGGACACCCACAGATACGCAGTATTTT.